This T cell receptor (beta chain) stems from a study of sequential checkpoint blockade in melanoma. Turning to the study itself: Arm A got nivolumab then ipilimumab; arm B the reverse, 1:1.

Only in-frame clones appear in the TCRdb table, and some are missing; sequencing was by immunoSEQ multiplex PCR. Among 35,000 to 45,000 clones listed, more than 70% were seen once. The germline V gene has CDR1 SEHNR and CDR2 FQNEAQ (reference sequence). The CDR3 has 15 amino acids. V lost 1 base to trimming and J lost 8 bases, with 17 bases between them. Treatment in this sample: randomized to nivolumab then ipilimumab (arm A) or the reverse (arm B). The chain recombines TRBV7-9 with TRBJ1-2; tentative D call: TRBD1 (6 bases). The sample in question was CD8+ T cells sorted from blood (inferred from file names), obtained from a patient given nivolumab and ipilimumab in sequence. The TCR originated in a human donor with melanoma. CDR3 residues: CASSLGGGGAVGYTF. CDR3 nucleotides: TGTGCCAGCAGCTTAGGGGGCGGGGGCGCGGTAGGCTACACCTTC.